This T cell receptor (beta chain) was identified in a study of blood T cells in healthy people across ages. A second PCR of 7 to 11 cycles used a sample-barcoded 5' primer and a J-beta primer mix. TCRdb re-derived calls from the 5' RACE reads in MiXCR, one entry per CDR3 protein. This sample has hundreds of thousands of distinct CDR3 sequences; about 24% occur once, and the top ten carry 8.7%. These data also featured in a second study, about T cells of mothers and their children.

The TCR was taken from a boy between 10 and 17 years old in good health. The sequenced sample was blood.

In DNA, the CDR3 is TGTGCCAGCAGCACCAGCCTGGGGCCCAATGAGCAGTTCTTC. Amino acid sequence: CASSTSLGPNEQFF. V gene TRBV7-9 combines with J gene TRBJ2-1; possibly TRBD1 for D (5 bases). The V gene's germline CDR1 is SEHNR and CDR2 FQNEAQ (reference sequence). V was shortened by 5 bases and J by 6 bases, with 14 bases between the two germline ends. CDR3 length equals 14 residues.